This T cell receptor (beta chain) was found in a study of technical replicates of blood from several donors. Looked up from germline, CDR1 is MNHNS and CDR2 is SASEGT. The CDR3 has 15 residues. The V and J ends lost 10 bases and 0 bases respectively, with 17 bases between them. Sequencing used immunoSEQ multiplex PCR; TCRdb keeps in-frame clones, though not all of them. The repertoire has about 89,000 clones, 90% to 95% of them found once; the top ten carry approximately 0.24%. Sequenced: T cells isolated from PBMCs. This sequence joins TRBV6-1 and TRBJ2-3; D not certain. The clonotype originates from a human donor in good health. Here the CDR3 DNA reads TGTGCCACCCAACCAAGACACCATAGCACAGATACGCAGTATTTT. Its translation: CATQPRHHSTDTQYF.